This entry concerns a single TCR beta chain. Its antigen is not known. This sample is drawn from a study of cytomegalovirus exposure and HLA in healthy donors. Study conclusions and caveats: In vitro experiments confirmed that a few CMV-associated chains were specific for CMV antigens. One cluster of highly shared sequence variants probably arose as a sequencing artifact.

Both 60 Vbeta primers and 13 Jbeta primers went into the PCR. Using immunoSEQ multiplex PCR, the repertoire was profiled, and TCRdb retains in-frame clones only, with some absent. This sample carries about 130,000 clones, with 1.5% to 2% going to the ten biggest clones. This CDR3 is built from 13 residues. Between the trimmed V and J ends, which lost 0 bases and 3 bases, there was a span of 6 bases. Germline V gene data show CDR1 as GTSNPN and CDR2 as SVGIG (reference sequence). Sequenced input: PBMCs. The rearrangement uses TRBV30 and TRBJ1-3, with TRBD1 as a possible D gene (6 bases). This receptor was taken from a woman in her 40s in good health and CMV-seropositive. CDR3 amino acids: CAWSVDSGNTIYF. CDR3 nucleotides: TGTGCCTGGAGTGTGGACAGTGGAAACACCATATATTTT.